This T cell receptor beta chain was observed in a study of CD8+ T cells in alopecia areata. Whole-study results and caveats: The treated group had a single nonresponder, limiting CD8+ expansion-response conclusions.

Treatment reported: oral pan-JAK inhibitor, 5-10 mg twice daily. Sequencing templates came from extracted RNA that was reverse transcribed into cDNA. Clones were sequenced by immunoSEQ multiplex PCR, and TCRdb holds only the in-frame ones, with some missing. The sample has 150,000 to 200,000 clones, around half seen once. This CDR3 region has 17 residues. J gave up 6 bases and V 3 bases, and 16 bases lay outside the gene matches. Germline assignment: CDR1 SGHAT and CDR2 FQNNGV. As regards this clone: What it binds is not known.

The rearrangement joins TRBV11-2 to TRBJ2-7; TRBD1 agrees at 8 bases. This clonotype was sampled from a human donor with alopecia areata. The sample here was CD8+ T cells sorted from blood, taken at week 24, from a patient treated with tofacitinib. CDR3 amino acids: CASSLRHGRTGFREQYF. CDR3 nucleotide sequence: TGTGCCAGCAGCTTGCGTCATGGGAGGACAGGGTTCCGCGAGCAGTACTTC.